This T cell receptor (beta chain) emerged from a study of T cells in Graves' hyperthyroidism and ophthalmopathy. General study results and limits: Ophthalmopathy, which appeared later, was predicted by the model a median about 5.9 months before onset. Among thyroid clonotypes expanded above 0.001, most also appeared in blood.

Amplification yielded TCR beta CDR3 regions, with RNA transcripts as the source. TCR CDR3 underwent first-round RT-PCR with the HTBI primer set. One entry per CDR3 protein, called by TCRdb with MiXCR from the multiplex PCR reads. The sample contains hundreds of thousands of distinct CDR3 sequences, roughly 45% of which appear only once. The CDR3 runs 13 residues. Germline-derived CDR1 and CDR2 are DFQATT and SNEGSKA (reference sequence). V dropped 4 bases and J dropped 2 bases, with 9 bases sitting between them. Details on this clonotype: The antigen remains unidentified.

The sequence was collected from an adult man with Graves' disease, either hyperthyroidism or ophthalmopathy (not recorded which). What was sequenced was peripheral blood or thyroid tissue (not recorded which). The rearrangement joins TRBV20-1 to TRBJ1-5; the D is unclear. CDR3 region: CSAIPDRNQPQHF. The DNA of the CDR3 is TGCAGTGCTATCCCGGACCGCAATCAGCCCCAGCATTTT.